The subject of this entry is one T cell receptor beta chain. Its specific antigen is unknown. Within one base of it there is no much larger clone, and no base qualities were kept. The sample belongs to a study of T cells in Graves' hyperthyroidism and ophthalmopathy (dated by TCRdb to between 2019 and 2020). Study-wide context: TCR V-J signatures able to tell the groups apart were searched for in a discovery cohort of about a hundred patients, of whom about 40 had Graves' ophthalmopathy and 55 to 60 had stable Graves' hyperthyroidism. In addition, the study compared T-cell repertoires in thyroid tissue and in blood from several Graves' hyperthyroidism patients. The approximately 98 discovery patients were randomly divided into training and test sets at a 7:3 ratio. Once sampling was done, hyperthyroidism patients were given methimazole at a starting dose of 30 mg daily, whereas ophthalmopathy patients were given high-dose intravenous methylprednisolone. The paper describes TCR Vbeta CDR3 sequencing of fewer than 150 peripheral blood samples, made up of approximately 40 ophthalmopathy patients, over 70 hyperthyroidism patients and about 17 progressor patients. Whether ophthalmopathy could be predicted prospectively was tested in an independent validation cohort made up of roughly 20 hyperthyroidism patients plus 17 patients who later progressed to ophthalmopathy. The full study reports these points: In cross-validation, a model built on a 13 V-J signature told ophthalmopathy apart from stable hyperthyroidism with approximately 91% sensitivity and approximately 81% specificity, and in testing the same model reached 80%/75%. No statistical method was used to set the sample size in advance, and investigators knew the group allocation. Most expanded thyroid clonotypes (frequency above 0.001) were also detected in blood, a finding suggesting that blood repertoires may reflect thyroid immune responses. In validation, the model predicted progression to ophthalmopathy a median of 6.5 months before onset, with roughly 68% sensitivity and 72.22% specificity.

Exclusion was applied to patients with uncontrolled infections, other autoimmune diseases, pregnancy or lactation. Diagnoses were based on clinical symptoms, serum thyroxine and TRAb, thyroid ultrasound and orbital computed tomography. Total RNA was extracted with Trizol reagent, and quality was checked on an Agilent 2100 Bioanalyzer. The TCR beta CDR3 regions were amplified from RNA transcripts. A first-round RT-PCR of the TCR CDR3 used the HTBI primer set with the Qiagen OneStep RT-PCR kit. Libraries were constructed in a second round of multiplex PCR, after which size selection and purification were performed. Paired-end sequencing of the libraries was performed with 100 bp reads on an Illumina HiSeq2000. From the authors' description of their analysis: Raw data were processed with SOAPnuke, discarding reads with adapters, uncalled bases, mean Phred below 15, or no exact constant-primer or identifier match. COPE v1.2.5 was used to merge the high-quality paired reads, and each unique nucleotide sequence was defined as a clonotype. MiTCR v1.1 was used to align clonotypes to the IMGT TRBV, TRBD and TRBJ reference segments. Only V-J combinations with frequency above 0.0001, covering approximately 99% of repertoires, were analysed. A TCS score was defined as the ratio of F50 (clonal expansion) to E x V (chaos), with BLOSUM62-based TCRdist applied between CDR3 peptides within each V-J. Welch's t-statistics and random forest reduced roughly 530 V-J features to roughly 13, which were used in a naive Bayes classifier (R e1071). The Morisita-Horn index was used to measure how similar the thyroid and blood repertoires were. TCRdb reran the public reads through fastp at Q25 and MiXCR, keeping productive beta chains. Merged by CDR3 protein, the rows form single entries marked with the most common genes and DNA. The V and J calls were not made by the authors but by TCRdb's processing. This sample gives about 660,000 distinct CDR3 sequences in total; 40% to 55% of them show up just once. The ten largest make up about 7% of the sample.

Based on the germline V gene, the CDR1 and CDR2 sequences are ENHRY and SYGVKD. V and J lose 4 bases and 7 bases, and a span of 11 bases separates them. Counted from cysteine to phenylalanine, this CDR3 has 14 amino acids. The CDR3 DNA has 42 bases and is translated from base 1. The source is an adult man with Graves' disease, either hyperthyroidism or ophthalmopathy (not recorded which). The source material was peripheral blood or thyroid tissue (not recorded which). In this chain, TRBV10-3 is recombined with TRBJ1-6; TRBD1 is perhaps the D gene, given 6 matching bases. The CDR3 protein: CAISGDIPNSPLHF. The bases read TGTGCCATCAGTGGGGACATACCAAATTCACCCCTCCACTTT.